This T cell receptor beta chain was profiled in a study of T cell changes during pregnancy in multiple sclerosis. J gave up 4 bases and V 3 bases, and 4 bases lay outside the gene matches. The germline V gene encodes CDR1 ENHRY and CDR2 SYGVKD. This CDR3 comprises 14 residues. The method was immunoSEQ multiplex PCR; TCRdb's version includes in-frame clones alone and lacks a portion of them. The sample lists around 84,000 clones, around 94% occurring once. The sequencing used peripheral blood, collected in the second trimester of pregnancy. The clonotype was recovered from a female donor in good health, enrolled as a control in a pregnancy study. The chain is built from TRBV10-3 and TRBJ2-3, with TRBD1 matching over 7 bases. CDR3 coding DNA: TGTGCCATCAGTGATCGACAGGGACCAGATACGCAGTATTTT. It codes for CAISDRQGPDTQYF.